The rows below give T cell receptor beta chains drawn from one sample of a study of T cells in Graves' hyperthyroidism and ophthalmopathy. A single record per CDR3 protein comes from TCRdb applying MiXCR to the multiplex PCR reads. The repertoire consists of around 500,000 distinct CDR3 sequences, with under 15% occurring once and the leading ten covering over 15%. The specimen sequenced was blood. The source is a woman aged 18-35 years with Graves' hyperthyroidism. The CDR3 runs from the conserved cysteine through the conserved F or W. D genes are given only for firm matches. Rows may omit the clone size; those that give it use once, few, many or a size class.

V: TRBV5-4; D: -; size: -; J: TRBJ2-1; DNA: TGTGCCAGCAGCTCCCGTGGAGGCCATGAGCAGTTCTTC; CDR3: CASSSRGGHEQFF
V: TRBV2; D: -; size: -; J: TRBJ1-1; DNA: TGTGCCAGCAGTAAAACGTCCGGTGAAGCTTTCTTT; CDR3: CASSKTSGEAFF
V: TRBV30; D: TRBD1; size: many; J: TRBJ1-5; DNA: TGTGCCTGGAGTCTGGACAGGGGGGGACAGCCCCAGCATTTT; CDR3: CAWSLDRGGQPQHF
V: TRBV2; D: -; size: many; J: TRBJ2-5; DNA: TGTGCCAGCAGTATGGGAGCGATCGGGGAGACCCAGTACTTC; CDR3: CASSMGAIGETQYF
V: TRBV7-3; D: -; size: many; J: TRBJ2-1; DNA: TGTGCCAGCAGCCAAAACACTTACAATGAGCAGTTCTTC; CDR3: CASSQNTYNEQFF
V: TRBV3-1; D: -; size: -; J: TRBJ2-7; DNA: TGTGCCAGCAGCCGGGCTGCCTCCTACGAGCAGTACTTC; CDR3: CASSRAASYEQYF
V: TRBV20-1; D: -; size: many; J: TRBJ1-5; DNA: TGCAGTGCTAGTCTTACTGCGGCCGTGGGGAATCAGCCCCAGCATTTT; CDR3: CSASLTAAVGNQPQHF
V: TRBV6-1; D: -; size: many; J: TRBJ1-5; DNA: TGTGCCAGCAGTGAAATGGAGGGTTCTACCTTAAATCAGCCCCAGCATTTT; CDR3: CASSEMEGSTLNQPQHF
V: TRBV6-2/TRBV6-3; D: -; size: many; J: TRBJ2-3; DNA: TGTGCCAGCAGTTACTCGGGACGCCGCACAGATACGCAGTATTTT; CDR3: CASSYSGRRTDTQYF
V: TRBV11-2; D: TRBD1; size: -; J: TRBJ1-6; DNA: TGTGCCAGCAGCGAAGGGACAGGAACTAGTTCACCCCTCCACTTT; CDR3: CASSEGTGTSSPLHF
V: TRBV6-1; D: TRBD1; size: few; J: TRBJ1-3; DNA: TGTGCCAGCAGAAATACAGGGGGCCTCTCTGGAAACACCATATATTTT; CDR3: CASRNTGGLSGNTIYF
V: TRBV12-3/TRBV12-4; D: TRBD1; size: many; J: TRBJ1-6; DNA: TGTGCCAGCAGTTTAGGGAGACAGGGGTGGTCACCCCTCCACTTT; CDR3: CASSLGRQGWSPLHF
V: TRBV7-9; D: TRBD1; size: many; J: TRBJ1-5; DNA: TGTGCCAGCAGCTCGACAGGGGGAATTCAGCCCCAGCATTTT; CDR3: CASSSTGGIQPQHF
V: TRBV6-2/TRBV6-3; D: -; size: few; J: TRBJ2-7; DNA: TGTGCCAGCAGTTACCAAACTAGCACCGAGCAGTACTTC; CDR3: CASSYQTSTEQYF
V: TRBV7-2; D: -; size: once; J: TRBJ2-5; DNA: TGTGCCAGCAGCTCGCGAGGAATAGAGACCCAGTACTTC; CDR3: CASSSRGIETQYF
V: TRBV11-2; D: -; size: few; J: TRBJ2-1; DNA: TGTGCCAGCCGGCTTGGAGGGGATGAGCAGTTCTTC; CDR3: CASRLGGDEQFF
V: TRBV20-1; D: -; size: -; J: TRBJ2-3; DNA: TGCAGTGCTAGAGATACTTGGGGGAGGCAGTATTTT; CDR3: CSARDTWGRQYF
V: TRBV6-1; D: -; size: few; J: TRBJ1-6; DNA: TGTGCCAGCAGTACGCTTAATTCACCCCTCCACTTT; CDR3: CASSTLNSPLHF
V: TRBV11-2; D: TRBD1; size: -; J: TRBJ2-2; DNA: TGTGCCAGCAGCCCCTTCACAGGGGGAACCGGGGAGCTGTTTTTT; CDR3: CASSPFTGGTGELFF
V: TRBV7-6; D: -; size: -; J: TRBJ2-1; DNA: TGTGCCAGCAGCTTCGGACCCGGGGAGTACAATGAGCAGTTCTTC; CDR3: CASSFGPGEYNEQFF
V: TRBV5-1; D: TRBD2; size: many; J: TRBJ2-1; DNA: TGCGCCAGCAGCTTGGAGGGTCTAGCGGGGGCCCTTGAGCAGTTCTTC; CDR3: CASSLEGLAGALEQFF
V: TRBV27; D: TRBD2; size: many; J: TRBJ2-2; DNA: TGTGCCAGCCACGGCGGGAGAGGAGACACCGGGGAGCTGTTTTTT; CDR3: CASHGGRGDTGELFF
V: TRBV12-3/TRBV12-4; D: -; size: -; J: TRBJ1-2; DNA: TGTGCCAGCAGTTTGCCTCTTCTTAACTATGGCTACACCTTC; CDR3: CASSLPLLNYGYTF
V: TRBV3-1; D: TRBD2; size: many; J: TRBJ2-1; DNA: TGTGCCAGCAGCCGGGCGGTTAGTAGCGGGTCCTACAATGAGCAGTTCTTC; CDR3: CASSRAVSSGSYNEQFF
V: TRBV5-1; D: TRBD2; size: few; J: TRBJ2-1; DNA: TGCGCCAGCAGCCCCGGGGGGGGTGACAGCTCCTACAATGAGCAGCTCTTC; CDR3: CASSPGGGDSSYNEQLF
V: TRBV20-1; D: TRBD2; size: few; J: TRBJ2-3; DNA: TGCAGTGCTAGAGATCTGGTAGCGGGGCCCACAGATACGCAGTATTTT; CDR3: CSARDLVAGPTDTQYF
V: TRBV6-6; D: -; size: -; J: TRBJ1-5; DNA: TGTGCCAGCAGTTACTCTGGGGGGGGCACGAATCAGCCCCAGCATTTT; CDR3: CASSYSGGGTNQPQHF
V: TRBV18; D: TRBD1; size: few; J: TRBJ2-5; DNA: TGTGCCAGCTCAACAGGGGAGCAAGAGACCCAGTACTTC; CDR3: CASSTGEQETQYF
V: TRBV6-1; D: -; size: -; J: TRBJ2-3; DNA: TGTGCCAGCAGTTATGGACGCCGGCCCAGGGGAGATACGCAGTATTTT; CDR3: CASSYGRRPRGDTQYF
V: TRBV4-1; D: TRBD1; size: many; J: TRBJ1-1; DNA: TGCGCCAGCAGCCAAGACCGGACAGGGAGGACTGAAGCTTTCTTT; CDR3: CASSQDRTGRTEAFF
V: TRBV12-3/TRBV12-4; D: -; size: many; J: TRBJ1-2; DNA: TGTGCCAGCACGGGGGACGGGGGCTACACCTTC; CDR3: CASTGDGGYTF
V: TRBV7-3; D: -; size: many; J: TRBJ1-1; DNA: TGTGCCAGCAGCTTACTACCCGTTGGACGGGGGGACACTGAAGCTTTCTTT; CDR3: CASSLLPVGRGDTEAFF
V: TRBV2; D: TRBD2; size: many; J: TRBJ2-1; DNA: TGTGCCAGCATTTATAGCGGGGATTCCTACAATGAGCAGTTCTTC; CDR3: CASIYSGDSYNEQFF
V: TRBV14; D: TRBD1; size: many; J: TRBJ2-7; DNA: TGTGCCAGCAGCCAAGATTCGGGACAGCGCGAGCAGTACTTC; CDR3: CASSQDSGQREQYF
V: TRBV20-1; D: TRBD2; size: many; J: TRBJ2-1; DNA: TGCAGTGCTAGAGATCCGCTAGCGGGAGTGTACAATGAGCAGTTCTTC; CDR3: CSARDPLAGVYNEQFF
V: TRBV29-1; D: -; size: many; J: TRBJ2-1; DNA: TGCAGCGCAGACAATGAGCAGTTCTTC; CDR3: CSADNEQFF
V: TRBV14; D: -; size: -; J: TRBJ2-1; DNA: TGTGCCAGCAGCCAAGTTAATTACAATGAGCAGTTCTTC; CDR3: CASSQVNYNEQFF